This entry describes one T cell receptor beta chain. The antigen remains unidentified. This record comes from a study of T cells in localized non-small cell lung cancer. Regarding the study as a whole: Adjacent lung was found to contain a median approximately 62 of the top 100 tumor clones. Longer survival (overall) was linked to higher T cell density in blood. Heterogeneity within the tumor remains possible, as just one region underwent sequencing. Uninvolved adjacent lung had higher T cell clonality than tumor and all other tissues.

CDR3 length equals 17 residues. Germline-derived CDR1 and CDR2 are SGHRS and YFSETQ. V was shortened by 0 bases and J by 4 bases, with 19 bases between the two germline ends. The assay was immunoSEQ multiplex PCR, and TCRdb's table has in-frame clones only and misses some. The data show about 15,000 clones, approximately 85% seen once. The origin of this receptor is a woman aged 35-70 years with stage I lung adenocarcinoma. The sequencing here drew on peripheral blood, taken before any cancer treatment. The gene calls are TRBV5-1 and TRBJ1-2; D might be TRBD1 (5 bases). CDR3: CASSLGGILRALYGYTF. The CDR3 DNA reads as TGCGCCAGCAGCTTGGGAGGTATACTCAGGGCCCTCTATGGCTACACCTTC.